This T cell receptor (beta chain) came from a study of T cell changes during pregnancy in multiple sclerosis. Trimming pared 1 base from V and 7 bases from J, leaving 11 bases between. CDR3 length equals 14 residues. The germline V gene encodes CDR1 SGHAT and CDR2 FQNNGV. The protocol was immunoSEQ multiplex PCR, while the TCRdb copy is restricted to in-frame clones and leaves out a portion. This sample has about 40,000 clones, with roughly nine tenths found just once. The chain couples TRBV11-2 to TRBJ2-1; D gene ambiguous. This TCR was recovered from a female donor with multiple sclerosis, enrolled in a pregnancy study. Source: CD8+ T cells from peripheral blood mononuclear cells, taken in the third trimester of pregnancy. The CDR3: CASSLGGLSNEQFF. In nucleotides, the CDR3 is TGTGCCAGCAGCTTAGGAGGTCTAAGTAATGAGCAGTTCTTC. Drawing the rest from reference TRBV11-2 and TRBJ2-1, the complete variable domain is EAGVAQSPRYKIIEKRQSVAFWCNPISGHATLYWYQQILGQGPKLLIQFQNNGVVDDSQLPKDRFSAERLKGVDSTLKIQPAKLEDSAVYLCASSLGGLSNEQFFGPGTRLTVL.